Ten or more counts support the clone carrying this T cell receptor beta chain. Its antigen is not identified. The record originates from a study of T cells in Graves' hyperthyroidism and ophthalmopathy. Notes on the study in general: Ophthalmopathy, as predicted by the model, came a median approximately 6.5 months after the prediction. Most clonotypes expanded in the thyroid (above 0.001) were also present in blood.

Template material for amplifying TCR beta CDR3 regions consisted of RNA transcripts. An initial round of RT-PCR targeting the TCR CDR3 relied on the HTBI primer set. TCRdb reanalysed the multiplex PCR reads using MiXCR and keeps one entry per CDR3 protein. The data contain 650,000 to 700,000 distinct CDR3 sequences, 15% to 20% of them singletons. Graves' hyperthyroidism is called stable when ophthalmopathy does not progress within 18 months. Each diagnosis was grounded in clinical symptoms, serum thyroxine and TRAb, thyroid ultrasound, and orbital computed tomography. The V and J ends lost 11 bases and 0 bases, in that order; junction bases with no gene match: 7. Germline V gene sequence: CDR1 SNHLY, CDR2 FYNNEI. The CDR3 extends over 15 amino acids.

The sample consisted of blood. This chain links TRBV2 with TRBJ2-3; 11 positions match TRBD2. The receptor was derived from a middle-aged man with Graves' hyperthyroidism. CDR3: CACSGTSGSTDTQYF. For the CDR3, the DNA is TGTGCCTGCTCCGGGACTAGCGGCAGCACAGATACGCAGTATTTT.